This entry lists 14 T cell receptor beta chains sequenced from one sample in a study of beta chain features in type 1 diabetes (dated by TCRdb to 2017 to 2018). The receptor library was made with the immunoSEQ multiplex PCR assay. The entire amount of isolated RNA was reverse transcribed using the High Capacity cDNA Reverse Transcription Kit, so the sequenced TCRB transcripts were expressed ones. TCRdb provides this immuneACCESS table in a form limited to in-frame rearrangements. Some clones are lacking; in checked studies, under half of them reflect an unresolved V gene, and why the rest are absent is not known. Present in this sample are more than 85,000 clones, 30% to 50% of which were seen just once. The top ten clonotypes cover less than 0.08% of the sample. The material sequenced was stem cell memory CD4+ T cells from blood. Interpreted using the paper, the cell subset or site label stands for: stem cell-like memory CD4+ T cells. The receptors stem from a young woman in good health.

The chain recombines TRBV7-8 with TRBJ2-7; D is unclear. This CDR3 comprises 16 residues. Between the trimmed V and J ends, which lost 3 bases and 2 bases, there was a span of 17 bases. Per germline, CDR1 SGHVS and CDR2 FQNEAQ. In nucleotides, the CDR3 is TGTGCCAGCAGCTTCCACCCCGAGAAGCCGGCCTACGAGCAGTACTTC. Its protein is CASSFHPEKPAYEQYF.

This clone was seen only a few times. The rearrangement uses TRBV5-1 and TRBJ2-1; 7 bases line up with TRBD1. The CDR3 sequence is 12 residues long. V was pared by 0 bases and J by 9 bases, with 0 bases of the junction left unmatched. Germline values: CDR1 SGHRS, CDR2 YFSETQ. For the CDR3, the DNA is TGCGCCAGCAGCTTGGGACAGGGTGAGCAGTTCTTC. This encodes CASSLGQGEQFF.

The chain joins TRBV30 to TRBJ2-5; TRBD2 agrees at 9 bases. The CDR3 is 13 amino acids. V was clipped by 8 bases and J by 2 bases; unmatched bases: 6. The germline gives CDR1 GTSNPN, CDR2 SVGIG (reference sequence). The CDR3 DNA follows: TGTGCCCATCAACTAGCGGGTCAAGAGACCCAGTACTTC. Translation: CAHQLAGQETQYF.

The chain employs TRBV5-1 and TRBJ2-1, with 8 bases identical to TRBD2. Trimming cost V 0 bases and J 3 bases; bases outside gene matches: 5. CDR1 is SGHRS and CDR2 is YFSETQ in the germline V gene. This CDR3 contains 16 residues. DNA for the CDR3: TGCGCCAGCAGCTTGGGGGGCGGGAGGCTCTACAATGAGCAGTTCTTC. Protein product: CASSLGGGRLYNEQFF.

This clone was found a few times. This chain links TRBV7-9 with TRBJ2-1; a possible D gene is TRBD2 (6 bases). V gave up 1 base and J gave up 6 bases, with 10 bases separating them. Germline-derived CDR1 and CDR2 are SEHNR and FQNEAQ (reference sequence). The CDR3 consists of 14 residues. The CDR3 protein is CASSLGGLFNEQFF. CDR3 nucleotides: TGTGCCAGCAGCTTAGGGGGACTGTTCAATGAGCAGTTCTTC.

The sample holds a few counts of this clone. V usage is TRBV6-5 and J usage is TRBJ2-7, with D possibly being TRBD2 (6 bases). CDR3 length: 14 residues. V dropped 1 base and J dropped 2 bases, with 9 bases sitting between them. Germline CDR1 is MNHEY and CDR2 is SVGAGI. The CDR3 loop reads CASSYYGSAYEQYF. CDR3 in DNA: TGTGCCAGCAGTTACTACGGGAGTGCCTACGAGCAGTACTTC.

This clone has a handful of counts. The CDR3 DNA reads as TGTGCCAGCAGGAGGTCTCCGGAACAGGGGACCCAGTACTTC. This sequence encodes CASRRSPEQGTQYF. This chain connects TRBV7-8 to TRBJ2-5; weak D call: TRBD1 (6 bases). Trimming pared 6 bases from V and 7 bases from J, leaving 18 bases between. The CDR3 sequence is 14 residues long. The germline CDR1 and CDR2 sequences are SGHVS and FQNEAQ.

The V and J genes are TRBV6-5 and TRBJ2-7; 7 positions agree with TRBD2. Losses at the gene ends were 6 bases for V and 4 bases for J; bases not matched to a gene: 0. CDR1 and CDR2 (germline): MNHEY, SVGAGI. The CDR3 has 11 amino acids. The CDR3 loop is CASRLAYEQYF. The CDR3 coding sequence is TGTGCCAGCAGACTAGCGTACGAGCAGTACTTC.

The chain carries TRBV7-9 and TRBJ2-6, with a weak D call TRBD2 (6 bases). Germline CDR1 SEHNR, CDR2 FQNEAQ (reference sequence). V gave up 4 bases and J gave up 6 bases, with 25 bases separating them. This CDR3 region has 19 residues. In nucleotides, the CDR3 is TGTGCCAGCAGCTCAAATAAATACGCGCTGGAGGGAATGGCCAACGTCCTGACTTTC. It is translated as CASSSNKYALEGMANVLTF.

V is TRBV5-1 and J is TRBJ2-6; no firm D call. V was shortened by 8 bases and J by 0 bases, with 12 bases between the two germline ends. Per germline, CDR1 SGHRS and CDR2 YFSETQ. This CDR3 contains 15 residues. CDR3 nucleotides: TGCGCCAGTTACAATACAGCCTCTGGGGCCAACGTCCTGACTTTC. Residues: CASYNTASGANVLTF.

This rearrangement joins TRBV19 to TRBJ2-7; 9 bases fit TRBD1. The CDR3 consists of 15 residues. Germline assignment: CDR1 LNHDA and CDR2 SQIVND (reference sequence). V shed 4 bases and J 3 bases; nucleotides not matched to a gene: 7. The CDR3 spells CASSRGGQGIYEQYF. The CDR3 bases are TGTGCCAGTAGTAGGGGGGGACAGGGAATCTACGAGCAGTACTTC. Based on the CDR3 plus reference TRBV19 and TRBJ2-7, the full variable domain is DGGITQSPKYLFRKEGQNVTLSCEQNLNHDAMYWYRQDPGQGLRLIYYSQIVNDFQKGDIAEGYSVSREKKESFPLTVTSAQKNPTAFYLCASSRGGQGIYEQYFGPGTRLTVT.

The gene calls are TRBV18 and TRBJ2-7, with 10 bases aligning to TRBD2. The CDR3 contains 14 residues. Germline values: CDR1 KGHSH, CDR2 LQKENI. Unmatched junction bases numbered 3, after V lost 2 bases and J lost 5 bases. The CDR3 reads CASSPRLAGDEQYF. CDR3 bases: TGTGCCAGCTCACCAAGGCTAGCGGGAGACGAGCAGTACTTC.

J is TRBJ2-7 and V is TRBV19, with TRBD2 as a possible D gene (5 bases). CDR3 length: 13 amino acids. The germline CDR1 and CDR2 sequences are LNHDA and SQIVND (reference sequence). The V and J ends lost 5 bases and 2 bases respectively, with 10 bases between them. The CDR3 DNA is TGTGCCAGTAGTCCTCCCGGGGCCTACGAGCAGTACTTC. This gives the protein CASSPPGAYEQYF.

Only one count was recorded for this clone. CDR3 DNA: TGTGCCAGCAGTGGACAGGGAGGAGGGGATCAGCCCCAGCATTTT. Its protein product is CASSGQGGGDQPQHF. The chain recombines TRBV2 with TRBJ1-5; the match to TRBD1 covers 7 bases. Looked up from germline, CDR1 is SNHLY and CDR2 is FYNNEI. The CDR3 sequence is 15 residues long. V was pared by 4 bases and J by 5 bases, with 8 bases of the junction left unmatched.